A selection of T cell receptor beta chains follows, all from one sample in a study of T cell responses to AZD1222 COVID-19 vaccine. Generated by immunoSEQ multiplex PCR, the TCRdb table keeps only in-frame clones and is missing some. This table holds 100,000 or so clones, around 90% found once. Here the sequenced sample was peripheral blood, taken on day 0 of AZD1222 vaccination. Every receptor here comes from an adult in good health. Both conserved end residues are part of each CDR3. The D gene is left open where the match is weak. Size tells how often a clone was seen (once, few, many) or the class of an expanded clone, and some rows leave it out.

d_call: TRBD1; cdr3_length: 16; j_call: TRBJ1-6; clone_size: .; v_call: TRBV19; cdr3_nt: TGTGCCAGTAGTATAACCGCCACAGGGGGAGATTCACCCCTCCACTTT; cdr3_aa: CASSITATGGDSPLHF
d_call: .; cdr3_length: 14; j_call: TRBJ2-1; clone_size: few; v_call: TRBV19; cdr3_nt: TGTGCCAGTACCCTGGAAATAGCCTGGGGTGAGCAGTTCTTC; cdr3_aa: CASTLEIAWGEQFF
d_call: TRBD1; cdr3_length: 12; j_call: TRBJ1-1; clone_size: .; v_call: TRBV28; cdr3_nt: TGTGCCAGCCAGACAGGGCTGACTGAAGCTTTCTTT; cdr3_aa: CASQTGLTEAFF
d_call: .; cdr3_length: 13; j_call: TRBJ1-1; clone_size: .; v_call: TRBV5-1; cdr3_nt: TGCGCCAGCAGCCTCGGGGCCCGGGAGGTAGCTTTCTTT; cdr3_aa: CASSLGAREVAFF
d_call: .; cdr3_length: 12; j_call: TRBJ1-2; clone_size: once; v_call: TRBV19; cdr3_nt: TGTGCCAGTACTATAGAACCCTATGGCTACACCTTC; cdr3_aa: CASTIEPYGYTF
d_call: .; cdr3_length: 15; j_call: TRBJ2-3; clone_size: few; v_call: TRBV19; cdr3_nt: TGTGCCAGTAGTATGACAAAAAGGCAGGCAGATACGCAGTATTTT; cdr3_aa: CASSMTKRQADTQYF
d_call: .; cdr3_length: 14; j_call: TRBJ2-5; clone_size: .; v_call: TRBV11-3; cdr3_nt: TGTGCCAGCAGCCACGGCGGCAGTCGAGAGACCCAGTACTTC; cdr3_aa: CASSHGGSRETQYF
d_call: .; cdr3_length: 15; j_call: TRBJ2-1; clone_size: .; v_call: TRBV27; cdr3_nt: TGTGCCAGCACCAAGACAGTGAGCTCCTACAATGAGCAGTTCTTC; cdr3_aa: CASTKTVSSYNEQFF
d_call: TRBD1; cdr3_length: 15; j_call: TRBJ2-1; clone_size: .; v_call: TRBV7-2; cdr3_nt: TGTGCCAGCAGCTTACACGGGACAGGCCTCAATGAGCAGTTCTTC; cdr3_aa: CASSLHGTGLNEQFF
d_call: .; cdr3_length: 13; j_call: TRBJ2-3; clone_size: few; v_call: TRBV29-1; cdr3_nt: TGCAGCGCTCGGACCCCAGCCGGGGATACGCAGTATTTT; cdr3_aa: CSARTPAGDTQYF
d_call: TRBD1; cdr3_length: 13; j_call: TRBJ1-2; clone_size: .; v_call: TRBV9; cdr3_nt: TGTGCCAGCAGCGTAACAGGGGGCCTTGGCTACACCTTC; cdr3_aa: CASSVTGGLGYTF
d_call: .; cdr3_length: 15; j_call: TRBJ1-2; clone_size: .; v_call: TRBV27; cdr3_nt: TGTGCCAGCAGTTTAGAAAGCAGCCCCAGGGGTGGCTACACCTTC; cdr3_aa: CASSLESSPRGGYTF
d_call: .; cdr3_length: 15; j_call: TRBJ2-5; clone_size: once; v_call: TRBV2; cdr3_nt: TGTGCCAGCAAATCCGAGGCGGGCGGCGGAGAGACCCAGTACTTC; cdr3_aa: CASKSEAGGGETQYF
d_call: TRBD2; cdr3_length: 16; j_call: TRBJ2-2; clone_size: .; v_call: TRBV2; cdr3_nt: TGTGCCAGCAGTGACCAACTAGCGGGAATCGCCGGGGAGCTGTTTTTT; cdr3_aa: CASSDQLAGIAGELFF
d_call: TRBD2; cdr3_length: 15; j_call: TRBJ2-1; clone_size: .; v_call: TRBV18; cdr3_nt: TGTGCCAGCTCACCATTAGCGGGTCCCTACAATGAGCAGTTCTTC; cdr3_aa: CASSPLAGPYNEQFF
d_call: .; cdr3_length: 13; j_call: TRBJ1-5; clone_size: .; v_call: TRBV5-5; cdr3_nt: TGTGCCAGCAGCTCCAAGTTGATGGGGCCCCAGCATTTT; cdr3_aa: CASSSKLMGPQHF
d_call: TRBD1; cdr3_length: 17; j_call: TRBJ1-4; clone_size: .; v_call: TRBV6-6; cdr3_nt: TGTGCCAGCAGTCTCCTGTCCGGGACAGATAGGAGCGAAAAACTGTTTTTT; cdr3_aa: CASSLLSGTDRSEKLFF
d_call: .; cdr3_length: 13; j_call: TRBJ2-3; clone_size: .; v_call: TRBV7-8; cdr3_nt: TGTGCCAGCAGCTTCGGGGGGCCAGATACGCAGTATTTT; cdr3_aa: CASSFGGPDTQYF
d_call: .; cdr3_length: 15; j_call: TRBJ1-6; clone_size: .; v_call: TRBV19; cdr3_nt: TGTGCCAGTAAGACGGGACTGCGTGGGAATTCACCCCTCCACTTT; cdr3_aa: CASKTGLRGNSPLHF
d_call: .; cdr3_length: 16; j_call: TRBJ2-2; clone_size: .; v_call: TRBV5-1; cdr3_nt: TGCGCCAGCAGCTCGGTCCCACCGCCGAACACCGGGGAGCTGTTTTTT; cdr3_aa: CASSSVPPPNTGELFF
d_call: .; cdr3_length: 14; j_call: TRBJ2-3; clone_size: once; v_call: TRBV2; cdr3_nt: TGTGCCAGCAGTGACGGCAGCCCGGGGGAGACGCAGTATTTT; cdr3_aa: CASSDGSPGETQYF
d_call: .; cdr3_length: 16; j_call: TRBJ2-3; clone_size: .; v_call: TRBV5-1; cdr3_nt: TGCGCCAGCAGCTTGGCACTGAGGGGGGCAGAAGATACGCAGTATTTT; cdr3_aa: CASSLALRGAEDTQYF
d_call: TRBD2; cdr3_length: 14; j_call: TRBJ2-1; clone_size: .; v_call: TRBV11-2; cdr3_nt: TGTGCCAGCAGTCCCTCAGCCGGGGGGGGTGAGCAGTTCTTC; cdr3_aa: CASSPSAGGGEQFF
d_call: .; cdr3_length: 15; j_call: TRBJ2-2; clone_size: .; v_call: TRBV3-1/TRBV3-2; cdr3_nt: TGTGCCAGCAGCCAAGCCCACAGACGAACCGGGGAGCTGTTTTTT; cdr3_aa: CASSQAHRRTGELFF
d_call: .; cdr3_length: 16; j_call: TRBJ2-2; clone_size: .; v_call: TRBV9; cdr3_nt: TGTGCCAGCAGCGTAGAGACTCCTCTTAACACCGGGGAGCTGTTTTTT; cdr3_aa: CASSVETPLNTGELFF
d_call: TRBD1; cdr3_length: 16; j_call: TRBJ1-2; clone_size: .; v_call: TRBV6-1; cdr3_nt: TGTGCCAGCAGTGCACCAACAGGGGGCTTTAACTATGGCTACACCTTC; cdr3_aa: CASSAPTGGFNYGYTF
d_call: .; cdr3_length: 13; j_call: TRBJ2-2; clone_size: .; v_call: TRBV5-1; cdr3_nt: TGCGCCAGCAGCCGAGGGACCCGCCAAGAGCTGTTTTTT; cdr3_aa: CASSRGTRQELFF
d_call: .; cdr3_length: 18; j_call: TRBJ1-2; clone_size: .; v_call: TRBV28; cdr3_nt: TGTGCCAGCAGTTCACCGAGGGACTGGGGGCGTATTAACTATGGCTACACCTTC; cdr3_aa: CASSSPRDWGRINYGYTF
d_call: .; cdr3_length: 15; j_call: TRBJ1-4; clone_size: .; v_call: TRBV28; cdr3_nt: TGTGCCAGCTTAAGTCCGGGACAACGTAATGAAAAACTGTTTTTT; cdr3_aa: CASLSPGQRNEKLFF
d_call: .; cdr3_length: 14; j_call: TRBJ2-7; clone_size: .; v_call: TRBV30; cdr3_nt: TGTGCCTTCCGGGCTCTCCAGCGGACCTACGAGCAGTACTTC; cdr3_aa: CAFRALQRTYEQYF
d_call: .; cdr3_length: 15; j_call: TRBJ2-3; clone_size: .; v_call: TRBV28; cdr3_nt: TGTGCCAGCAGTTTGGAGCCGGATATTACAGATACGCAGTATTTT; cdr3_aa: CASSLEPDITDTQYF